This is a list of T cell receptor beta chains from one sample in a study of control samples from healthy donors and cancer patients. Some clones are missing from TCRdb's copy, which holds only in-frame ones; the method was immunoSEQ multiplex PCR. The table shows 96,000 or so clones, with just over 90% occurring only once. The specimen was blood. The receptors stem from a man aged 18 to 29 in good health. Both conserved end residues are part of each CDR3. Each record gives: D gene, CDR3 length, clone size, V gene, J gene, CDR3 DNA, CDR3 protein. D genes are given only for firm matches. Clone size, where shown, is once, few, many, or a class for clones that have expanded.

.	12	.	TRBV11-2	TRBJ1-2	TGTGCCAGCAGCTTTGACAGCTATGGCTACACCTTC	CASSFDSYGYTF
TRBD1	13	.	TRBV19	TRBJ1-2	TGTGCCAGTAGTCCGGGGACAGGATTAGGCTACACCTTC	CASSPGTGLGYTF
TRBD1	17	.	TRBV5-1	TRBJ1-2	TGCGCCAGCAGCTCAACCGGGACAGGGGCGTCAGGGTATGGCTACACCTTC	CASSSTGTGASGYGYTF
.	13	.	TRBV21-1	TRBJ1-2	TGTGCCAGCAGCAATTTGCGAAACTATGGCTACACCTTC	CASSNLRNYGYTF
TRBD1	15	.	TRBV19	TRBJ1-5	TGTGCCAGTAGTATAGGACAGGGGTTAAATCAGCCCCAGCATTTT	CASSIGQGLNQPQHF
.	13	.	TRBV19	TRBJ1-5	TGTGCCAGTAATATAGTAGAGGATCAGCCCCAGCATTTT	CASNIVEDQPQHF
.	15	.	TRBV29-1	TRBJ1-1	TGCAGCGTTGGTGGGGGCGCCGATAGGAACACTGAAGCTTTCTTT	CSVGGGADRNTEAFF
TRBD1	17	.	TRBV5-1	TRBJ1-1	TGCGCCAGCAGCTTGGACGGACAGGGGGTGTCGAACACTGAAGCTTTCTTT	CASSLDGQGVSNTEAFF
.	15	.	TRBV4-2	TRBJ1-1	TGTGCCAGCAGCCAAGATACAGCCTTGAACACTGAAGCTTTCTTT	CASSQDTALNTEAFF
.	13	.	TRBV27	TRBJ2-7	TGTGCCAGCAGTTCCAGGGTGGCTTACGAGCAGTACTTC	CASSSRVAYEQYF
.	15	.	TRBV5-1	TRBJ1-4	TGCGCCAGCAGCATCGGGTCCTCTGGAGGTGAAAAACTGTTTTTT	CASSIGSSGGEKLFF
TRBD1	14	once	TRBV9	TRBJ1-5	TGTGCCAGCAGCGAGACAGGGGGCAATCAGCCCCAGCATTTT	CASSETGGNQPQHF
.	12	.	TRBV7-3	TRBJ2-3	TGTGCCAGCAGCTTAATCGGGGATACGCAGTATTTT	CASSLIGDTQYF
.	16	.	TRBV6-5	TRBJ2-3	TGTGCCAGCAGTTACTCCCTCGGGTTGCTGACAGATACGCAGTATTTT	CASSYSLGLLTDTQYF
.	16	.	TRBV29-1	TRBJ1-2	TGCAGCGCGACGGATGAGACTCTTTTTTCTAACTATGGCTACACCTTC	CSATDETLFSNYGYTF
.	14	once	TRBV6-4	TRBJ1-3	TGTGCCAGCAGCGAAGACGTCTCTGGAAACACCATATATTTT	CASSEDVSGNTIYF
.	15	.	TRBV5-1	TRBJ2-7	TGCGCCAGCAGCTTGGCCAGTATGTTTTCCTACGAGCAGTACTTC	CASSLASMFSYEQYF
.	14	.	TRBV5-1	TRBJ2-1	TGCGCCAGCAGCTTGGAGCTAGCCCGGGGTGAGCAGTTCTTC	CASSLELARGEQFF
.	15	.	TRBV7-8	TRBJ2-5	TGTGCCAGCAGAAAAATACAAGGTGCCCAAGAGACCCAGTACTTC	CASRKIQGAQETQYF
.	15	once	TRBV6-5	TRBJ1-4	TGTGCCAGCAGTTACAGCGGAGGGGATGGTGAAAAACTGTTTTTT	CASSYSGGDGEKLFF
.	13	few	TRBV6-5	TRBJ2-7	TGTGCCAGCAGTTACTCCCCCATCGCCGAGCAGTACTTC	CASSYSPIAEQYF
.	15	few	TRBV11-2	TRBJ1-1	TGTGCCAGCAGCTTAGATGTGGGCCAGAACACTGAAGCTTTCTTT	CASSLDVGQNTEAFF
.	13	.	TRBV14	TRBJ2-2	TGTGCCAGCAACTTGAGGGGGGCCGGGGAGCTGTTTTTT	CASNLRGAGELFF
.	12	.	TRBV30	TRBJ1-1	TGTGCCTGTCGAGGGGATCGGGCTGAAGCTTTCTTT	CACRGDRAEAFF
.	13	.	TRBV5-1	TRBJ1-1	TGCGCCAGCAGCTTGGAACGGGAGACTGAAGCTTTCTTT	CASSLERETEAFF
.	14	.	TRBV27	TRBJ1-6	TGTGCCAGCAGTTTTCGGGACGAGAATTCACCCCTCCACTTT	CASSFRDENSPLHF
TRBD1	16	.	TRBV18	TRBJ1-3	TGTGCCAGCTCACGAGGACAGGGCCGCTCTGGAAACACCATATATTTT	CASSRGQGRSGNTIYF
.	13	.	TRBV3-1/TRBV3-2	TRBJ2-5	TGTGCCAGCAGCCCGGAGTACCAAGAGACCCAGTACTTC	CASSPEYQETQYF
.	15	.	TRBV5-4	TRBJ1-6	TGTGCCAGCAGCTTGGCACAGGAGAACAATTCACCCCTCCACTTT	CASSLAQENNSPLHF
TRBD1	16	.	TRBV19	TRBJ1-2	TGTGCCAGTAGCACAAGCGACAGGGCGTCGGGCTATGGCTACACCTTC	CASSTSDRASGYGYTF
TRBD2	16	.	TRBV5-1	TRBJ2-2	TGCGCCAGCACCCTACTAGCGGGGGGCAACACCGGGGAGCTGTTTTTT	CASTLLAGGNTGELFF
.	15	.	TRBV25-1	TRBJ1-1	TGTGCCAGCAGTGAATTACAGGGACCGAACACTGAAGCTTTCTTT	CASSELQGPNTEAFF
.	13	.	TRBV3-1/TRBV3-2	TRBJ1-2	TGTGCCAGCAGCCAAGAACGGTTTTATGGCTACACCTTC	CASSQERFYGYTF
TRBD1	13	.	TRBV30	TRBJ1-1	TGTGCCGGGAAGGAACCAGGGGGCACTGAAGCTTTCTTT	CAGKEPGGTEAFF
TRBD1	16	.	TRBV5-8	TRBJ1-5	TGTGCCAGCAGACCTAGACAGGGGGGCACCAATCAGCCCCAGCATTTT	CASRPRQGGTNQPQHF
TRBD1	14	few	TRBV10-2	TRBJ1-1	TGCGCCAGCGCCCCGGGACAGGGTAATACTGAAGCTTTCTTT	CASAPGQGNTEAFF
.	15	.	TRBV6-5	TRBJ1-1	TGTGCCAGCAGTCTTAGTGGGGAAGATTTGACTGAAGCTTTCTTT	CASSLSGEDLTEAFF
.	13	once	TRBV5-1	TRBJ1-1	TGCGCCAGCAACCTAGACGGGGATACTGAAGCTTTCTTT	CASNLDGDTEAFF
.	13	once	TRBV3-1/TRBV3-2	TRBJ2-2	TGTGCCAGCAGCTTATTAGCGGCCCGGGAGCTGTTTTTT	CASSLLAARELFF
TRBD1	16	.	TRBV2	TRBJ1-1	TGTGCCAGCAGTGAGGGACAGGCCAGCATGAACACTGAAGCTTTCTTT	CASSEGQASMNTEAFF